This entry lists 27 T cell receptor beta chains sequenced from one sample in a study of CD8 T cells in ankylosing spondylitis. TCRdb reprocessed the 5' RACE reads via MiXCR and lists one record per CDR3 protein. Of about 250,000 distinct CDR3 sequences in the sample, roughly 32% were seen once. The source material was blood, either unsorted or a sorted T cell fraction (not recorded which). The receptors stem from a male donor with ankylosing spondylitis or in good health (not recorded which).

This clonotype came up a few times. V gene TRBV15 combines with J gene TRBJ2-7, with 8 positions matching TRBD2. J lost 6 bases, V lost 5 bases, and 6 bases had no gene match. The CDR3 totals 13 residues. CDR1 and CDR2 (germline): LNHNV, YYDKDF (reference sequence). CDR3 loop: CATSAIGGAEQYF. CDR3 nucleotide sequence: TGTGCCACCAGCGCAATCGGGGGGGCCGAGCAGTACTTC.

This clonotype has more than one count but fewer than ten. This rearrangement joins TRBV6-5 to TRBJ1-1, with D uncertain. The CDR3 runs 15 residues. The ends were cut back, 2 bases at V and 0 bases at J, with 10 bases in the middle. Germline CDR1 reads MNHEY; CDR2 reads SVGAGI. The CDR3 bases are TGTGCCAGCAGTTACCCCAGGCGTTTGAACACTGAAGCTTTCTTT. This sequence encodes CASSYPRRLNTEAFF.

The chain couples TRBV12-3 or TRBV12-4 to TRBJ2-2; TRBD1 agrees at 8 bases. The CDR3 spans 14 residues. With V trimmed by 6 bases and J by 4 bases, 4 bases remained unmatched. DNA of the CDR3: TGTGCCAGCAGCAGGGGGCGCGGCACCGGGGAGCTGTTTTTT. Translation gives CASSRGRGTGELFF.

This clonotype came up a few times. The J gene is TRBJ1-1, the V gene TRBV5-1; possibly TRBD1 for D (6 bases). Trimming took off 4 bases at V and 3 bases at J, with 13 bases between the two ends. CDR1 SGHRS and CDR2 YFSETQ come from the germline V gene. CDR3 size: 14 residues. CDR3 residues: CASSQRGADTEAFF. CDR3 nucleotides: TGCGCCAGCAGCCAACGGGGGGCGGACACTGAAGCTTTCTTT.

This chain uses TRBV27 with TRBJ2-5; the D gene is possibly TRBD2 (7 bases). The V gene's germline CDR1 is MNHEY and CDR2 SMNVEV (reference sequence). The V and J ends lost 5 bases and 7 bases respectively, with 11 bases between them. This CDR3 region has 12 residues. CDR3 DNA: TGTGCCAGCAGTACGGGGGGCGCGACCCAGTACTTC. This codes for CASSTGGATQYF.

The CDR3 nucleotides are TGTGCCAGCAGCTCGGGCGGGCTCACAGATACGCAGTATTTT. This translates into CASSSGGLTDTQYF. The chain employs TRBV7-9 and TRBJ2-3; a weak D match, TRBD2 (5 bases). V gave up 4 bases and J gave up 2 bases, with 10 bases separating them. The CDR3 runs 14 residues. Germline V lookup: CDR1 SEHNR, CDR2 FQNEAQ (reference sequence).

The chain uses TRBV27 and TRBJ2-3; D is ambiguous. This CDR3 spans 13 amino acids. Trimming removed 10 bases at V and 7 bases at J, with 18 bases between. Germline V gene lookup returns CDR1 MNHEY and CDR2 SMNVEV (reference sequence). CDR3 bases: TGTGCCATCATCGTAAACAGCGAAAATACGCAGTATTTT. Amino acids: CAIIVNSENTQYF.

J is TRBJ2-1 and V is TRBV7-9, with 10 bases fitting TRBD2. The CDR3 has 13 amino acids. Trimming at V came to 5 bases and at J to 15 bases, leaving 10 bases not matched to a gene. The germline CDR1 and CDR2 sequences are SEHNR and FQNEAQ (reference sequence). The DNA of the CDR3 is TGTGCCAGCAGCGTGTCCACTAGCGGGGCGAGGTTCTTC. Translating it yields CASSVSTSGARFF.

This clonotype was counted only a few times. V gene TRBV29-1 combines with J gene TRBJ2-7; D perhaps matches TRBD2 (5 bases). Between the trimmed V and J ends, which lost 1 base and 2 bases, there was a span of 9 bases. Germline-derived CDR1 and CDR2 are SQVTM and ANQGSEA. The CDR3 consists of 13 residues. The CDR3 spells CSVEGTAPYEQYF. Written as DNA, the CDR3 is TGCAGCGTTGAAGGGACTGCCCCCTACGAGCAGTACTTC.

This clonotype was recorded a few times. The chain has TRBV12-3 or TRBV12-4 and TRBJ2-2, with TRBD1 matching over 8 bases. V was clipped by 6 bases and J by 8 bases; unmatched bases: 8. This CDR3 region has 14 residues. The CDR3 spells CASSPGTGWGELFF. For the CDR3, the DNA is TGTGCCAGCAGCCCCGGGACAGGATGGGGGGAGCTGTTTTTT.

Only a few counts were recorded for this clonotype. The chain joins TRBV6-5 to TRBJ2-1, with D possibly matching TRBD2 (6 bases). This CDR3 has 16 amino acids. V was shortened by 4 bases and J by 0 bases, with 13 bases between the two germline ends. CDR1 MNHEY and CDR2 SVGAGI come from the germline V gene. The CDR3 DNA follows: TGTGCCAGCAGTTCACGCCGGGAGCCCTCCTACAATGAGCAGTTCTTC. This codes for CASSSRREPSYNEQFF.

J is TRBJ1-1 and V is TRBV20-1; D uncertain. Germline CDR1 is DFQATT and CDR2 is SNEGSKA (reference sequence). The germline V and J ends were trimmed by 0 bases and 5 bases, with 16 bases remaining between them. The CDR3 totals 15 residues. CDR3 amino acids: CSARDFSGMVTEAFF. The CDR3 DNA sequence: TGCAGTGCTAGAGATTTCTCGGGGATGGTAACTGAAGCTTTCTTT.

Here the CDR3 DNA reads TGTGCCAGCAGTTACGGGCGGGGGGGCTGTTTCGCCTCTCGAGAGACCCAGTACTTC. This codes for CASSYGRGGCFASRETQYF. The chain combines TRBV6-5 with TRBJ2-5; 9 nucleotides agree with TRBD2. The CDR3 has 19 amino acids. Germline lookup yields CDR1 MNHEY and CDR2 SVGAGI. Losses at the gene ends were 2 bases for V and 4 bases for J; bases not matched to a gene: 17.

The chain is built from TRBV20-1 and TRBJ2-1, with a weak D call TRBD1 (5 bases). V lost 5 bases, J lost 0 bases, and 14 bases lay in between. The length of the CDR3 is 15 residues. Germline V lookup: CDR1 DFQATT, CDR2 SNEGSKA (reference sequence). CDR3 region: CSASDQGSSYNEQFF. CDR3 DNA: TGCAGTGCTTCAGACCAGGGAAGCTCCTACAATGAGCAGTTCTTC.

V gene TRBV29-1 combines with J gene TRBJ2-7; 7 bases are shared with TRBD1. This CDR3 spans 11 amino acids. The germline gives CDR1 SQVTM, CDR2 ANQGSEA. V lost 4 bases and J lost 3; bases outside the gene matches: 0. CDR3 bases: TGCAGCGTTGGGACAGGCTACGAGCAGTACTTC. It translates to CSVGTGYEQYF.

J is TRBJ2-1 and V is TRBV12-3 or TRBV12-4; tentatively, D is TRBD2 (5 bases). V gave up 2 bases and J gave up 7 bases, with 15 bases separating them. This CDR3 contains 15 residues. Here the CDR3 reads CASSLIPSRENEQFF. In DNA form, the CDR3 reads TGTGCCAGCAGTTTAATCCCCTCCCGGGAAAATGAGCAGTTCTTC.

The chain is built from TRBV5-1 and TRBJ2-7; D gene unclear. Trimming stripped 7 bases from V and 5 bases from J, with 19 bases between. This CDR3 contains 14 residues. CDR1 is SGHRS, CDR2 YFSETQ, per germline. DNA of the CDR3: TGCGCCAGCTCCGATCAGAGCCCTCTGGACGAGCAGTACTTC. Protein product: CASSDQSPLDEQYF.

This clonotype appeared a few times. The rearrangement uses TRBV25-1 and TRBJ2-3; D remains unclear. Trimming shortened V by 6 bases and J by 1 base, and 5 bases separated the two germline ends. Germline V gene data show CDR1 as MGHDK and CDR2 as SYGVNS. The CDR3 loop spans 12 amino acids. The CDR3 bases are TGTGCCAGCAGGGGCCGCACAGATACGCAGTATTTT. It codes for CASRGRTDTQYF.

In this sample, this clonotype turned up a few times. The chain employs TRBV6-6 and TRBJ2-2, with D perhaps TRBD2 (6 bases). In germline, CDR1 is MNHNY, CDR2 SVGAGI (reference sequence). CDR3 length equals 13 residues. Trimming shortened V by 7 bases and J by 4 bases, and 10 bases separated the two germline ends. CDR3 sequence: CASKRDFTGELFF. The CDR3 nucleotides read TGTGCCAGCAAGAGGGACTTCACCGGGGAGCTGTTTTTT.

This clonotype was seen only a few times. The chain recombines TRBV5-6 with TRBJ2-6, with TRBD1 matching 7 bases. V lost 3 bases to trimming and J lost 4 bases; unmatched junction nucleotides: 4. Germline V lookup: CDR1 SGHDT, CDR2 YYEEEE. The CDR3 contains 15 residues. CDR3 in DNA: TGTGCCAGCAGCTGGACAGGTACAGGGGCCAACGTCCTGACTTTC. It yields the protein CASSWTGTGANVLTF. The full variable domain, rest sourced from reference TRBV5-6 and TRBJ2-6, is DAGVTQSPTHLIKTRGQQVTLRCSPKSGHDTVSWYQQALGQGPQFIFQYYEEEERQRGNFPDRFSGHQFPNYSSELNVNALLLGDSALYLCASSWTGTGANVLTFGAGSRLTVL.

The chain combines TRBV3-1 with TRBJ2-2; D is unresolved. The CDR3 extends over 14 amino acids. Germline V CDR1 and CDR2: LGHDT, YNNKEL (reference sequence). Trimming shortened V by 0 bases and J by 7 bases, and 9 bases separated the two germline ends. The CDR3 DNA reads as TGTGCCAGCAGCCAAGACTGGCTGGTCGGGGAGCTGTTTTTT. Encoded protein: CASSQDWLVGELFF.

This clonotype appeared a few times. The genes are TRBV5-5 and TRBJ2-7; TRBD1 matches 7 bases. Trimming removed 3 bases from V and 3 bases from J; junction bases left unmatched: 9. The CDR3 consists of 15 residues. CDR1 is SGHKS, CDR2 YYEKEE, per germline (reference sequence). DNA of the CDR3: TGTGCCAGCAGCTACGTCCGACAGGGATACTACGAGCAGTACTTC. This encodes CASSYVRQGYYEQYF.

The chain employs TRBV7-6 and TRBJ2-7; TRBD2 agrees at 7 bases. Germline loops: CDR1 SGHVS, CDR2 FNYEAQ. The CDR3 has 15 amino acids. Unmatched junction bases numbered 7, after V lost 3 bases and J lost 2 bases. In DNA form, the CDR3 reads TGTGCCAGCAGCTTTGCGGCCGCGGGGGCCTACGAGCAGTACTTC. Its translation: CASSFAAAGAYEQYF.

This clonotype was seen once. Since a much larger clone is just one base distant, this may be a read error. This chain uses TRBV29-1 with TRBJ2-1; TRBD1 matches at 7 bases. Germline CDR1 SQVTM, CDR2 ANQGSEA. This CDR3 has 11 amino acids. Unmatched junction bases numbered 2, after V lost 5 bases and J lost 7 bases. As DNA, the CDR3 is TGCAGCGTTCCCAGGGGGAATGAGCAGTTCTTC. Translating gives CSVPRGNEQFF.

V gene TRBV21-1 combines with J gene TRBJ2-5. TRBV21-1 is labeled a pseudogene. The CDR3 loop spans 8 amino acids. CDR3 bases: TGTGCCAGCAGCATCCAGTACTTC. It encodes CASSIQYF.

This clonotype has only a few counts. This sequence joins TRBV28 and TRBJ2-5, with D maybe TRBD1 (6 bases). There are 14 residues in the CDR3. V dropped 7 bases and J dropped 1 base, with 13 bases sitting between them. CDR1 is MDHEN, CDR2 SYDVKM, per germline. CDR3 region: CASTKGQTQETQYF. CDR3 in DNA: TGTGCCAGCACTAAAGGACAGACCCAAGAGACCCAGTACTTC.

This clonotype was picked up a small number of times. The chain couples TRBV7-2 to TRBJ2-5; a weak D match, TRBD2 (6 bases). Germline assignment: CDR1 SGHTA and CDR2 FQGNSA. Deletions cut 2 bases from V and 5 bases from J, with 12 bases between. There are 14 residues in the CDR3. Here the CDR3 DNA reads TGTGCCAGCAGCTTAATGGCAGGAGGGGAGACCCAGTACTTC. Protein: CASSLMAGGETQYF.